Following are 22 T cell receptor beta chains from one sample sequenced in a study of blood T cell repertoires in COVID-19. Sequenced by immunoSEQ multiplex PCR; TCRdb stores in-frame clones only, minus some. This sample has 90,000 to 150,000 clones, with roughly nine tenths found just once. The sequenced sample consisted of peripheral blood. Every receptor here comes from a human donor in a cohort sampled during active COVID-19.

The CDR3 nucleotides read TGCGCCAGCAGCCAAGATCGACAGGGGGGCTCCTACGAGCAGTACTTC. Protein sequence: CASSQDRQGGSYEQYF. This chain connects TRBV4-1 to TRBJ2-7, with 9 bases identical to TRBD1. This CDR3 is built from 16 residues. Germline V CDR1 and CDR2: MGHRA, YSYEKL. The V gene end was trimmed by 0 bases and the J gene end by 0 bases; junction bases not matched to a gene: 3.

In this sample, this clone turned up once. The genes are TRBV10-1 and TRBJ2-5; TRBD2 agrees at 10 bases. The CDR3 is made up of 15 amino acids. Germline V CDR1 and CDR2: WNHNN, SYGVQD (reference sequence). Trimming took 3 bases from V and 5 from J; bases not matched to a gene: 6. CDR3 region: CASSDPSGSMETQYF. In DNA, the CDR3 is TGCGCCAGCAGTGATCCTAGCGGGAGCATGGAGACCCAGTACTTC.

The genes are TRBV3-1 (or the pseudogene TRBV3-2) and TRBJ2-2, with 15 bases fitting TRBD2. V lost 4 bases and J lost 1; bases outside the gene matches: 7. Looked up from germline, CDR1 is LGHDT and CDR2 is YNNKEL (reference sequence). The CDR3 contains 19 residues. In DNA form, the CDR3 reads TGTGCCAGCAGCCGAGGAGGACTAGCGGGGGGGAGGAACACCGGGGAGCTGTTTTTT. Its translation is CASSRGGLAGGRNTGELFF.

The chain joins TRBV18 to TRBJ2-1; 10 positions match TRBD2. V was clipped by 3 bases and J by 10 bases; unmatched bases: 9. Germline V CDR1 and CDR2: KGHSH, LQKENI. This CDR3 contains 15 residues. The CDR3 spells CASSPELAGSGEQFF. CDR3 bases: TGTGCCAGCTCACCTGAACTAGCGGGGTCGGGGGAGCAGTTCTTC.

The genes are TRBV19 and TRBJ1-2; no definite D call. Looked up from germline, CDR1 is LNHDA and CDR2 is SQIVND (reference sequence). The germline V and J ends were trimmed by 8 bases and 8 bases, with 21 bases remaining between them. CDR3 length: 14 amino acids. The CDR3 sequence: CASSPGLMSSGYTF. The DNA for the CDR3 is TGTGCCAGTTCGCCGGGGTTAATGTCGTCCGGCTACACCTTC.

This chain connects TRBV19 to TRBJ1-4; no firm D call. This CDR3 comprises 14 residues. Germline V lookup: CDR1 LNHDA, CDR2 SQIVND (reference sequence). The ends were cut back, 3 bases at V and 6 bases at J, with 11 bases in the middle. CDR3 sequence: CASSIRSGDEKLFF. The CDR3, as DNA: TGTGCCAGTAGTATTAGGTCGGGAGATGAAAAACTGTTTTTT. The full variable domain, in which reference TRBV19 and TRBJ1-4 provide the parts outside the CDR3, is DGGITQSPKYLFRKEGQNVTLSCEQNLNHDAMYWYRQDPGQGLRLIYYSQIVNDFQKGDIAEGYSVSREKKESFPLTVTSAQKNPTAFYLCASSIRSGDEKLFFGSGTQLSVL.

The rearrangement links TRBV29-1 to TRBJ2-7, with D tentatively TRBD1 (5 bases). The CDR3 consists of 15 residues. V was cut by 4 bases and J by 0 bases, with 16 bases left in between. Germline V gene data show CDR1 as SQVTM and CDR2 as ANQGSEA. CDR3 nucleotide sequence: TGCAGCGTTGGTGGTGGGGCGAGGAGCTCCTACGAGCAGTACTTC. Protein product: CSVGGGARSSYEQYF.

The chain has TRBV7-9 and TRBJ2-5, with D perhaps TRBD1 (5 bases). Germline loops: CDR1 SEHNR, CDR2 FQNEAQ (reference sequence). CDR3 length: 14 amino acids. V dropped 2 bases and J dropped 5 bases, with 12 bases sitting between them. In DNA form, the CDR3 reads TGTGCCAGCAGCTTAATACGACAGACGGAGACCCAGTACTTC. This codes for CASSLIRQTETQYF.

The V gene is TRBV2, the J gene TRBJ2-7, with D possibly matching TRBD2 (5 bases). The CDR3 runs to 14 residues. With 11 bases removed from V and 5 bases from J, the gap between germline ends came to 22 bases. Per the germline V gene, CDR1 is SNHLY and CDR2 is FYNNEI. Here the CDR3 DNA reads TGTGCCCTAAAAAGGAGTAGCGCTGGCGACGAGCAGTACTTC. It is translated as CALKRSSAGDEQYF.

The V gene is TRBV19, the J gene TRBJ1-5; D gene unclear. This CDR3 is built from 12 residues. Germline CDR1 reads LNHDA; CDR2 reads SQIVND (reference sequence). The germline V and J ends were trimmed by 8 bases and 4 bases, with 9 bases remaining between them. The CDR3 DNA is TGTGCCAGTTGTCGGGAGAATCAGCCCCAGCATTTT. The encoded protein is CASCRENQPQHF.

The chain links TRBV18 to TRBJ2-3; D may be TRBD1 (5 bases). V was pared by 5 bases and J by 4 bases, with 19 bases between. Germline CDR1 reads KGHSH; CDR2 reads LQKENI. This CDR3 contains 16 residues. The CDR3 protein is CASSIFGQGGSDTQYF. The CDR3 DNA is TGTGCCAGCTCAATATTTGGGCAGGGTGGTTCAGATACGCAGTATTTT.

This clone was counted a few times. The V call is TRBV6-5, the J call TRBJ1-1; TRBD1 aligns across 10 bases. This CDR3 has 15 residues. Germline V gene data show CDR1 as MNHEY and CDR2 as SVGAGI. V shed 5 bases and J 5 bases; nucleotides not matched to a gene: 8. The CDR3 is CASSPVDRGLTEAFF. For the CDR3, the DNA is TGTGCCAGCAGTCCCGTGGACAGGGGGTTGACTGAAGCTTTCTTT.

The CDR3 region has the DNA TGTGCCAGCAGCCCGACCGTTTGGCGGCAAGAGACCCAGTACTTC. Encoded protein: CASSPTVWRQETQYF. The chain links TRBV3-1 (or the pseudogene TRBV3-2) to TRBJ2-5; no clear D gene. The CDR3 is 15 amino acids. Germline CDR1 reads LGHDT; CDR2 reads YNNKEL (reference sequence). Trimming left V 4 bases short and J 2 bases short, with 14 bases between.

This chain connects TRBV3-1 (or the pseudogene TRBV3-2) to TRBJ1-1; D is ambiguous. The CDR3 spans 17 residues. Germline loops: CDR1 LGHDT, CDR2 YNNKEL (reference sequence). V dropped 1 base and J dropped 4 bases, with 19 bases sitting between them. This chain's CDR3 is CASSQAFWRGKGTEAFF. Here the CDR3 DNA reads TGTGCCAGCAGCCAAGCCTTCTGGCGGGGAAAGGGCACTGAAGCTTTCTTT.

The rearrangement uses TRBV7-9 and TRBJ1-1; no firm D call. Germline values: CDR1 SEHNR, CDR2 FQNEAQ (reference sequence). The CDR3 is 14 amino acids. V was shortened by 3 bases and J by 1 base, with 9 bases between the two germline ends. CDR3 residues: CASSFWRENTEAFF. The CDR3 region has the DNA TGTGCCAGCAGCTTTTGGCGGGAGAACACTGAAGCTTTCTTT.

This chain joins TRBV5-1 and TRBJ2-7, with 8 positions matching TRBD2. The germline V gene has CDR1 SGHRS and CDR2 YFSETQ. The J segment lost 2 bases and the V segment lost 0 bases, leaving 4 bases of the junction unmatched. CDR3 length: 15 residues. The CDR3 protein is CASSLVSGGTYEQYF. The DNA of the CDR3 is TGCGCCAGCAGCTTGGTAAGCGGGGGTACCTACGAGCAGTACTTC.

The V call is TRBV19, the J call TRBJ2-5, with D possibly TRBD2 on 6 matching bases. V lost 3 bases to trimming and J lost 0 bases, with 17 bases between them. Looked up from germline, CDR1 is LNHDA and CDR2 is SQIVND (reference sequence). The CDR3 is 17 amino acids. CDR3 bases: TGTGCCAGTAGTATCCGGGGGAGCCTACCGTACCAAGAGACCCAGTACTTC. Amino acids: CASSIRGSLPYQETQYF.

The chain couples TRBV3-1 (or the pseudogene TRBV3-2) to TRBJ2-7; TRBD2 aligns across 10 bases. Germline loops: CDR1 LGHDT, CDR2 YNNKEL (reference sequence). CDR3 length: 16 residues. V gave up 1 base and J gave up 0 bases; unmatched junction bases: 3. The CDR3 bases are TGTGCCAGCAGCCAAGGAGCTAGCGGGAGCTCCTACGAGCAGTACTTC. This encodes CASSQGASGSSYEQYF.

The chain employs TRBV24-1 and TRBJ1-2; maybe TRBD1 (6 bases). The CDR3 has 14 amino acids. Germline CDR1 is KGHDR and CDR2 is SFDVKD. V lost 3 bases and J 5 bases, leaving 12 bases between the germline ends. CDR3 amino acids: CATSDPGTRYGYTF. CDR3 DNA sequence: TGTGCCACCAGTGATCCCGGGACACGTTATGGCTACACCTTC.

The V call is TRBV9, the J call TRBJ2-5; D ambiguous. The germline V gene encodes CDR1 SGDLS and CDR2 YYNGEE. Trimming took 0 bases from V and 1 from J, leaving 4 bases between them. The CDR3 sequence is 13 residues long. The CDR3 spells CASSVERQETQYF. As DNA, the CDR3 is TGTGCCAGCAGCGTAGAGCGCCAAGAGACCCAGTACTTC.

CDR3 nucleotides: TGTGCCAGCATCGAGATGGGACAGGGGAATGAGCAGTTCTTC. As protein: CASIEMGQGNEQFF. This sequence joins TRBV7-8 and TRBJ2-1; 10 bases are shared with TRBD1. V dropped 7 bases and J dropped 7; count of bases not matched to a gene: 7. Germline V gene lookup returns CDR1 SGHVS and CDR2 FQNEAQ. CDR3 length equals 14 residues.

This chain links TRBV9 with TRBJ2-1, with a possible D match to TRBD2 (6 bases). CDR1 and CDR2 from the germline V gene are SGDLS and YYNGEE. The CDR3 has 13 residues. V lost 3 bases and J lost 5, with 9 bases in between. Written as DNA, the CDR3 is TGTGCCAGCAGCGCTAGCGTCGACAATGAGCAGTTCTTC. Protein sequence: CASSASVDNEQFF.